This passage covers 8 T cell receptor beta chains from one sample sequenced in a study of cytomegalovirus exposure and HLA in healthy donors. PCR was performed using 60 Vbeta and 13 Jbeta primers. The table came from immunoSEQ multiplex PCR; TCRdb's copy has only in-frame clones and leaves some out. The table records around 200,000 clones, 75% to 90% of them present only once. Sequencing was performed on PBMCs. Receptors were obtained from a man between 45 and 60 years old in good health and CMV-seronegative.

CDR3 DNA sequence: TGTGCCAGCAGGGACAGGAATTCACCCCTCCACTTT. Residues: CASRDRNSPLHF. The chain uses TRBV28 and TRBJ1-6, with 7 bases that match TRBD1. After removal of 6 bases from V and 7 bases from J, the junction contained 0 bases not matched to a gene. The V gene's germline CDR1 is MDHEN and CDR2 SYDVKM. The CDR3 loop spans 12 amino acids.

This chain links TRBV4-2 with TRBJ1-1, with 12 bases aligning to TRBD1. Losses at the gene ends were 4 bases for V and 7 bases for J; bases not matched to a gene: 7. There are 15 residues in the CDR3. From germline, CDR1 is LGHNA and CDR2 YNFKEQ. CDR3 protein: CASSPWGQGAGEAFF. DNA for the CDR3: TGTGCCAGCAGCCCTTGGGGACAGGGGGCCGGTGAAGCTTTCTTT.

This clone came up a few times. V usage is TRBV7-2 and J usage is TRBJ1-5, with D maybe TRBD1 (5 bases). Between the trimmed V and J ends, which lost 0 bases and 7 bases, there was a span of 7 bases. Germline loops: CDR1 SGHTA, CDR2 FQGNSA. This CDR3 has 13 amino acids. Here the CDR3 reads CASSLAGGQPQHF. CDR3 bases: TGTGCCAGCAGCTTAGCGGGGGGGCAGCCCCAGCATTTT.

The chain couples TRBV7-9 to TRBJ2-7; TRBD2 is a possible D gene (5 bases). CDR1 is SEHNR and CDR2 is FQNEAQ in the germline V gene (reference sequence). V gave up 4 bases and J gave up 0 bases, with 10 bases separating them. This CDR3 contains 14 residues. CDR3 DNA: TGTGCCAGCAGCTCATCCGGGATCTCCTACGAGCAGTACTTC. Translation: CASSSSGISYEQYF. The whole variable domain, filled in from reference TRBV7-9 and TRBJ2-7, reads DTGVSQNPRHKITKRGQNVTFRCDPISEHNRLYWYRQTLGQGPEFLTYFQNEAQLEKSRLLSDRFSAERPKGSFSTLEIQRTEQGDSAMYLCASSSSGISYEQYFGPGTRLTVT.

The gene calls are TRBV6-5 and TRBJ2-5; TRBD2 matches at 8 bases. TRBJ2-7 explains the end of the DNA better; the J call may be wrong. This CDR3 is 14 amino acids long. CDR1 and CDR2 from the germline V gene are MNHEY and SVGAGI. In nucleotides, the CDR3 is TGTGCCAGCAGTGACGGGACTAGGCACTACGAGCAGTACTTC. This translates into CASSDGTRHYEQYF.

The chain has TRBV4-1 and TRBJ2-7; perhaps TRBD1 as D (6 bases). The CDR3 runs to 14 residues. CDR1 is MGHRA, CDR2 YSYEKL, per germline. The V and J ends lost 1 base and 2 bases respectively, with 9 bases between them. Written as DNA, the CDR3 is TGCGCCAGCAGCCAAGCGGACAGAGCCTACGAGCAGTACTTC. Translated: CASSQADRAYEQYF.

This chain joins TRBV9 and TRBJ2-5; 8 bases match TRBD2. The J segment lost 1 base and the V segment lost 7 bases, leaving 6 bases of the junction unmatched. The CDR3 spans 14 residues. Germline values: CDR1 SGDLS, CDR2 YYNGEE. As DNA, the CDR3 is TGTGCCAGCTCGGGCGGGGGGACCCAAGAGACCCAGTACTTC. This gives the protein CASSGGGTQETQYF.

The chain couples TRBV4-3 to TRBJ2-1, with TRBD2 identical over 7 bases. The germline V gene has CDR1 LGHNA and CDR2 YSLEER. The CDR3 is 16 amino acids. V shed 0 bases, J shed 6 bases, and the junction held 8 bases outside the gene matches. CDR3 nucleotide sequence: TGCGCCAGCAGCCAAGATGGGGGGGTACCCACCAATGAGCAGTTCTTC. Translating gives CASSQDGGVPTNEQFF.